This entry lists 31 T cell receptor beta chains sequenced from one sample in a study of CD8 T cells in ankylosing spondylitis. TCRdb reprocessed the 5' RACE reads with MiXCR, giving one entry per CDR3 protein. The sample consists of a few hundred thousand distinct CDR3 sequences, around 20% of them appearing once. The sample taken for sequencing was blood, either unsorted or a sorted T cell fraction (not recorded which). The receptors were sampled from a female donor with ankylosing spondylitis or in good health (not recorded which).

This clonotype was detected a few times. The chain carries TRBV7-9 and TRBJ2-5, with 7 bases matching TRBD1. The germline V gene has CDR1 SEHNR and CDR2 FQNEAQ (reference sequence). V shed 6 bases, J shed 4 bases, and the junction held 8 bases outside the gene matches. This CDR3 is built from 14 residues. The CDR3 nucleotides are TGTGCCAGCAGATCCGACAGGGACGGAGAGACCCAGTACTTC. Translating gives CASRSDRDGETQYF.

This chain uses TRBV29-1 with TRBJ2-2; 7 bases line up with TRBD2. The CDR3 totals 12 residues. The V segment lost 6 bases and the J segment 6 bases; nucleotides outside the gene matches: 4. Germline-derived CDR1 and CDR2 are SQVTM and ANQGSEA. CDR3 sequence (DNA): TGCAGCGTCTCGCGGGAGCCCGGGGAGCTGTTTTTT. Translated: CSVSREPGELFF.

This clonotype was counted only a few times. The V gene is TRBV12-3 or TRBV12-4, the J gene TRBJ2-2, with D perhaps being TRBD1 or TRBD2 (6 bases each). There are 15 residues in the CDR3. Trimming removed 5 bases from V and 6 bases from J, with 16 bases in between. This chain's CDR3 is CASSPYPGEAGELFF. In DNA, the CDR3 is TGTGCCAGCAGTCCCTACCCAGGGGAGGCCGGGGAGCTGTTTTTT.

The chain joins TRBV20-1 to TRBJ2-7, with TRBD2 identical over 9 bases. This CDR3 has 13 amino acids. Per the germline V gene, CDR1 is DFQATT and CDR2 is SNEGSKA (reference sequence). The chain's CDR3 is CAAGSGGTYEQYF. For the CDR3, the DNA is TGCGCCGCCGGGAGCGGGGGGACCTACGAGCAGTACTTC.

Ten or more counts support this clonotype. The chain recombines TRBV12-3 or TRBV12-4 with TRBJ1-4; 7 nucleotides line up with TRBD1. J lost 5 bases, V lost 6 bases, and 9 bases had no gene match. This CDR3 has 15 residues. Here the CDR3 DNA reads TGTGCCAGCAGACTCTACAGGGGCGGGAATGAAAAACTGTTTTTT. Protein: CASRLYRGGNEKLFF.

This clonotype showed up just a few times. The genes are TRBV10-3 and TRBJ2-5; the D gene is possibly TRBD2 (6 bases). V dropped 2 bases and J dropped 5 bases, with 15 bases sitting between them. Germline V CDR1 and CDR2: ENHRY, SYGVKD. The CDR3 is made up of 15 amino acids. In DNA form, the CDR3 reads TGTGCCATCAGTGAGGGTCAGCCCGGAGGGGAGACCCAGTACTTC. Amino acid sequence: CAISEGQPGGETQYF.

This clonotype showed up just a few times. This sequence joins TRBV19 and TRBJ2-1; 8 bases line up with TRBD1. Germline-derived CDR1 and CDR2 are LNHDA and SQIVND (reference sequence). This CDR3 comprises 17 residues. V was pared by 3 bases and J by 0 bases, with 7 bases of the junction left unmatched. In DNA, the CDR3 is TGTGCCAGTAGTATGGGGACAGGTTATAGCTCCTACAATGAGCAGTTCTTC. This encodes CASSMGTGYSSYNEQFF.

This clonotype was detected a few times. The chain combines TRBV5-6 with TRBJ2-2, with D perhaps assigned TRBD1 or TRBD2 (5 bases each). Deletions cut 4 bases from V and 7 bases from J, with 14 bases between. Germline assignment: CDR1 SGHDT and CDR2 YYEEEE. The CDR3 is 14 residues long. CDR3 loop: CASSPVGGNGELFF. The CDR3 DNA reads as TGTGCCAGCAGCCCCGTTGGGGGAAACGGGGAGCTGTTTTTT.

This clonotype was observed a handful of times. The chain has TRBV6-1 and TRBJ1-5; D gene unclear. Germline values: CDR1 MNHNS, CDR2 SASEGT. The V end lost 6 bases, the J end lost 0 bases, and 12 bases lay between the germline ends. The CDR3 length is 15 residues. In DNA, the CDR3 is TGTGCCAGCAGCTCTACATGGAATAGCAATCAGCCCCAGCATTTT. This encodes CASSSTWNSNQPQHF.

This clonotype was detected many times. The V and J genes are TRBV20-1 and TRBJ2-3; D unresolved. The CDR3 contains 14 residues. Deletions cut 3 bases from V and 3 bases from J, with 13 bases between. The germline CDR1 and CDR2 sequences are DFQATT and SNEGSKA (reference sequence). CDR3 sequence reads: CSARSPVATDTQYF. The CDR3 region has the DNA TGCAGTGCTAGGAGCCCCGTGGCAACAGATACGCAGTATTTT.

The chain combines TRBV12-3 or TRBV12-4 with TRBJ2-1; D ambiguous. Trimming removed 1 base at V and 4 bases at J, with 14 bases between. The CDR3 consists of 16 residues. CDR3 coding DNA: TGTGCCAGCAGTTTAGAGGTGGAGATGACTTACAATGAGCAGTTCTTC. It codes for CASSLEVEMTYNEQFF.

The chain is built from TRBV20-1 and TRBJ2-7, with 7 positions matching TRBD1. V lost 3 bases to trimming and J lost 6 bases; unmatched junction nucleotides: 14. The CDR3 is 15 residues long. The germline gives CDR1 DFQATT, CDR2 SNEGSKA (reference sequence). CDR3 coding DNA: TGCAGTGCTAGTGCAGTAGGGACAGCCGGGGTCGAGCAGTACTTC. It encodes CSASAVGTAGVEQYF.

This clonotype was counted many times. The rearrangement joins TRBV28 to TRBJ1-5; the D is unclear. This CDR3 region has 16 residues. The V gene lost 6 bases and the J gene lost 0 bases, with 15 bases spanning the gap. The V gene's germline CDR1 is MDHEN and CDR2 SYDVKM. The CDR3 is CASSATRDYSNQPQHF. CDR3 DNA: TGTGCCAGCAGCGCCACTCGAGATTATAGCAATCAGCCCCAGCATTTT.

This clonotype was counted only a few times. CDR3 DNA: TGTGCCAGCAGTGACCCGGATCAGCCCCAGCATTTT. The encoded protein is CASSDPDQPQHF. The chain carries TRBV27 and TRBJ1-5; D unclear. In germline, CDR1 is MNHEY, CDR2 SMNVEV (reference sequence). This CDR3 has 12 amino acids. The germline V and J ends were trimmed by 5 bases and 5 bases, with 7 bases remaining between them.

This chain uses TRBV7-2 with TRBJ1-4, with D perhaps TRBD1 (5 bases). Germline V gene lookup returns CDR1 SGHTA and CDR2 FQGNSA. Trimming stripped 5 bases from V and 5 bases from J, with 15 bases between. The CDR3 has 15 residues. Written as DNA, the CDR3 is TGTGCCAGCAGCGGCCGGGACGGGAGAAATGAAAAACTGTTTTTT. It codes for CASSGRDGRNEKLFF.

The chain combines TRBV5-1 with TRBJ2-7; 8 bases are shared with TRBD1. The ends lost 2 bases at V and 6 bases at J; junction bases unmatched: 7. Germline-derived CDR1 and CDR2 are SGHRS and YFSETQ. The CDR3 runs to 14 residues. CDR3 sequence reads: CASSLTRGPREQYF. In DNA form, the CDR3 reads TGCGCCAGCAGCTTAACCAGGGGGCCCCGCGAGCAGTACTTC.

There are many counts of this clonotype. The rearrangement uses TRBV29-1 and TRBJ2-2, with D possibly being TRBD1 (5 bases). V lost 6 bases to trimming and J lost 3 bases, with 5 bases between them. The germline V gene encodes CDR1 SQVTM and CDR2 ANQGSEA. This CDR3 region has 11 residues. The CDR3 DNA is TGCAGCGTCAGGGACACCGGGGAGCTGTTTTTT. Amino acid sequence: CSVRDTGELFF.

V gene TRBV5-4 combines with J gene TRBJ2-1; a possible D gene is TRBD1 (6 bases). The CDR3 extends over 14 amino acids. Trimming left V 5 bases short and J 8 bases short, with 17 bases between. CDR1 is SGHNT and CDR2 is YYREEE in the germline V gene (reference sequence). CDR3 in DNA: TGTGCCAGCAGATCTGGCCAGGGGCGCGATGAGCAGTTCTTC. Its protein product is CASRSGQGRDEQFF. Full variable domain (missing parts from reference TRBV5-4 and TRBJ2-1): ETGVTQSPTHLIKTRGQQVTLRCSSQSGHNTVSWYQQALGQGPQFIFQYYREEENGRGNFPPRFSGLQFPNYSSELNVNALELDDSALYLCASRSGQGRDEQFFGPGTRLTVL.

This clonotype was seen repeatedly, ten times or more. This sequence joins TRBV20-1 and TRBJ2-1; 8 bases map to TRBD2. The germline gives CDR1 DFQATT, CDR2 SNEGSKA (reference sequence). The J segment lost 7 bases and the V segment lost 0 bases, leaving 8 bases of the junction unmatched. The CDR3 has 15 amino acids. The CDR3 DNA follows: TGCAGTGCTAGAGATACCGGGACTAGGGGGAATGAGCAGTTCTTC. Protein product: CSARDTGTRGNEQFF.

This clonotype was detected many times. The chain recombines TRBV5-6 with TRBJ1-5; D is unresolved. The CDR3 sequence is 14 residues long. Germline loops: CDR1 SGHDT, CDR2 YYEEEE. The V and J ends lost 1 base and 0 bases respectively, with 5 bases between them. DNA of the CDR3: TGTGCCAGCAGCTTGACGGGTAGCAATCAGCCCCAGCATTTT. This gives the protein CASSLTGSNQPQHF. Based on the CDR3 plus reference TRBV5-6 and TRBJ1-5, the full variable domain is DAGVTQSPTHLIKTRGQQVTLRCSPKSGHDTVSWYQQALGQGPQFIFQYYEEEERQRGNFPDRFSGHQFPNYSSELNVNALLLGDSALYLCASSLTGSNQPQHFGDGTRLSIL.

The V gene is TRBV15, the J gene TRBJ2-1; 15 positions match TRBD2. Germline assignment: CDR1 LNHNV and CDR2 YYDKDF (reference sequence). The CDR3 totals 18 residues. V gave up 1 base and J gave up 6 bases; unmatched junction bases: 7. CDR3 sequence (DNA): TGTGCCACCAGCAGAGTTGGGACTAGCGGGAGGTTTAGCAATGAGCAGTTCTTC. Translating it yields CATSRVGTSGRFSNEQFF.

Worth noting for this clonotype: A single base separates this from a much larger clone, so it may be a read error. This chain links TRBV7-6 with TRBJ2-3, with 8 bases aligning to TRBD2. The CDR3 runs to 13 residues. Per the germline V gene, CDR1 is SGHVS and CDR2 is FNYEAQ. The CDR3 reads CDSSSGGADTQYF. CDR3 bases: TGTGACAGCAGCTCCGGGGGGGCAGATACGCAGTATTTT.

This clonotype was observed a handful of times. J is TRBJ2-1 and V is TRBV7-2; 9 positions agree with TRBD2. The CDR3 extends over 12 amino acids. Germline-derived CDR1 and CDR2 are SGHTA and FQGNSA. Trimming cost V 1 base and J 15 bases; bases outside gene matches: 4. The CDR3, as DNA: TGTGCCAGCAGCTTAGGGGGACTAGCACTGTTCTTC. It encodes CASSLGGLALFF.

The CDR3 DNA reads as TGTGCCAGCAGAAAAGAGGGACAGGGAATAGATACGCAGTATTTT. Amino acids: CASRKEGQGIDTQYF. The V call is TRBV12-3 or TRBV12-4, the J call TRBJ2-3, with 9 bases matching TRBD1. This CDR3 is 15 amino acids long. The V gene end was trimmed by 6 bases and the J gene end by 5 bases; junction bases not matched to a gene: 9.

Only a few counts were recorded for this clonotype. CDR3 residues: CASSFIGTVGETQYF. CDR3 in DNA: TGTGCCAGCAGCTTTATCGGGACAGTAGGAGAGACCCAGTACTTC. V and J are TRBV7-2 and TRBJ2-5, with TRBD1 matching over 7 bases. Germline loops: CDR1 SGHTA, CDR2 FQGNSA. With V trimmed by 3 bases and J by 4 bases, 8 bases remained unmatched. The CDR3 totals 15 residues. The complete variable domain, with remaining parts taken from reference TRBV7-2 and TRBJ2-5, reads GAGVSQSPSNKVTEKGKDVELRCDPISGHTALYWYRQSLGQGLEFLIYFQGNSAPDKSGLPSDRFSAERTGGSVSTLTIQRTQQEDSAVYLCASSFIGTVGETQYFGPGTRLLVL.

This chain uses TRBV5-5 with TRBJ2-7; no clear D gene. Germline loops: CDR1 SGHKS, CDR2 YYEKEE (reference sequence). V shed 0 bases and J shed 2 bases, with 9 bases lying between them. The CDR3 spans 14 residues. The CDR3 is CASSLGPSAYEQYF. As DNA, the CDR3 is TGTGCCAGCAGCTTGGGACCAAGCGCCTACGAGCAGTACTTC.

This clonotype showed up just a few times. This chain uses TRBV20-1 with TRBJ1-1; D is possibly TRBD1 (5 bases). The CDR3 runs 14 residues. Trimming took 5 bases from V and 1 from J, leaving 14 bases between them. Germline V CDR1 and CDR2: DFQATT, SNEGSKA (reference sequence). The DNA for the CDR3 is TGCAGTGCTCGTCGGGGGGGGGAGAACACTGAAGCTTTCTTT. It specifies CSARRGGENTEAFF.

Comment on this clonotype: This could be a read error, since a much larger clone is one nucleotide away. The chain is built from TRBV6-2 or TRBV6-3 and TRBJ1-5; no definite D call. Looked up from germline, CDR1 is MNHEY and CDR2 is SVGEGT. Between the trimmed V and J ends, which lost 5 bases and 3 bases, there was a span of 5 bases. The CDR3 runs to 12 residues. The CDR3 sequence: CASSEANQPQHF. Here the CDR3 DNA reads TGTGCCAGCAGTGAGGCCAATCAGCCCCAGCATTTT.

This clonotype turned up a few times. The chain employs TRBV10-3 and TRBJ1-1; 8 nucleotides match TRBD1. The CDR3 extends over 12 amino acids. V lost 6 bases and J lost 3; bases outside the gene matches: 0. CDR1 and CDR2 (germline): ENHRY, SYGVKD. CDR3 sequence reads: CAIRTGDTEAFF. CDR3 nucleotide sequence: TGTGCCATCAGGACAGGGGACACTGAAGCTTTCTTT.

J is TRBJ1-2 and V is TRBV12-5, with unresolved D. Germline values: CDR1 LGHNT, CDR2 FRNRAP. Trimming stripped 2 bases from V and 8 bases from J, with 12 bases between. The CDR3 covers 13 residues. The CDR3 bases are TGTGCTAGTGGTTTGTCAAGACTGGGAGGCTACACCTTC. It translates to CASGLSRLGGYTF.

This clonotype was seen more than once but under ten times. The V and J genes are TRBV18 and TRBJ2-1, with D possibly matching TRBD2 (6 bases). V lost 1 base and J 2 bases, leaving 6 bases between the germline ends. This CDR3 comprises 14 residues. Germline V lookup: CDR1 KGHSH, CDR2 LQKENI. DNA for the CDR3: TGTGCCAGCTCACCACTAGCGGCCTACAATGAGCAGTTCTTC. Its translation: CASSPLAAYNEQFF.